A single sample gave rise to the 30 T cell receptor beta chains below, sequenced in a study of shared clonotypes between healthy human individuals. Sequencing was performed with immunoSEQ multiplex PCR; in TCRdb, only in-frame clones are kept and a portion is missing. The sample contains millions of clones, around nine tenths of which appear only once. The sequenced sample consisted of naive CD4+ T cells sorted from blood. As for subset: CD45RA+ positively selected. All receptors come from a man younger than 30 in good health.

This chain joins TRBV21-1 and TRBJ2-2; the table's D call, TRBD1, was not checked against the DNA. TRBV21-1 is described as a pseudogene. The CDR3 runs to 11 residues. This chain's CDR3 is CASNRWWELFF. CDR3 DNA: TGTGCCAGCAACAGGTGGTGGGAGCTGTTTTTT.

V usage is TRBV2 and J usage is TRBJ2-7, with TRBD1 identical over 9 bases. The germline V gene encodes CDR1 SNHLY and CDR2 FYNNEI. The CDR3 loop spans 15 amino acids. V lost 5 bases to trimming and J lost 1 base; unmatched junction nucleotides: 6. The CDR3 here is CASSLTGGNSYEQYF. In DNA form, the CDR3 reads TGTGCCAGCAGTTTGACAGGGGGAAATTCCTACGAGCAGTACTTC.

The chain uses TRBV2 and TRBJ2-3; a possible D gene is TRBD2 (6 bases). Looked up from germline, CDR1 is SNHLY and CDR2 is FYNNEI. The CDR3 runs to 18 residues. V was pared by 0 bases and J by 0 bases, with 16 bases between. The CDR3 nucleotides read TGTGCCAGCAGTGAAGCGGCCGGACTAATGGGGAGCACAGATACGCAGTATTTT. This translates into CASSEAAGLMGSTDTQYF.

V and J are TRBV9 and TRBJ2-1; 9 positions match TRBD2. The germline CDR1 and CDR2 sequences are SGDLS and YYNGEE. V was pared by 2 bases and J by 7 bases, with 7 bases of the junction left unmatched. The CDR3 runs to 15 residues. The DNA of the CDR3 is TGTGCCAGCAGCGTCGGGGCGGGAGGGAGTAATGAGCAGTTCTTC. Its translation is CASSVGAGGSNEQFF.

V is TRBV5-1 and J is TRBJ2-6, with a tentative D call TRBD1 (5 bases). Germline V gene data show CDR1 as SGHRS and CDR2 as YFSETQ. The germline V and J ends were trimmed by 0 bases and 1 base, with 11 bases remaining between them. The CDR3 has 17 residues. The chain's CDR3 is CASSLAGINSGANVLTF. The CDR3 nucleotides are TGCGCCAGCAGCTTGGCAGGGATCAATTCTGGGGCCAACGTCCTGACTTTC. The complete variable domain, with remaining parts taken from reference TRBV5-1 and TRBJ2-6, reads KAGVTQTPRYLIKTRGQQVTLSCSPISGHRSVSWYQQTPGQGLQFLFEYFSETQRNKGNFPGRFSGRQFSNSRSEMNVSTLELGDSALYLCASSLAGINSGANVLTFGAGSRLTVL.

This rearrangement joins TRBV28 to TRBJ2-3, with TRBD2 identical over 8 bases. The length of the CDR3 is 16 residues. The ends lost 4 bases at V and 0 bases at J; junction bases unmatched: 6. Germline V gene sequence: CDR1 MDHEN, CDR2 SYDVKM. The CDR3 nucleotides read TGTGCCAGCAGTTCGGGGGGGATAGCAAGCACAGATACGCAGTATTTT. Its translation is CASSSGGIASTDTQYF.

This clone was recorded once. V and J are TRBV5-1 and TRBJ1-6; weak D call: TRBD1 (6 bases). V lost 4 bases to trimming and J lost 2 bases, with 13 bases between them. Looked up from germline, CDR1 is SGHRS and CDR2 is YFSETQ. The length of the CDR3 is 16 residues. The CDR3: CASSPANRAYNSPLHF. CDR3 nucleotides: TGCGCCAGCAGCCCTGCTAACAGGGCCTATAATTCACCCCTCCACTTT.

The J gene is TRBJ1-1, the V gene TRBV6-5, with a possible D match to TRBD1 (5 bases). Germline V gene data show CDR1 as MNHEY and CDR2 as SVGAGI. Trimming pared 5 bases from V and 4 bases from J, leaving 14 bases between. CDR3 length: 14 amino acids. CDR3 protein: CASSVPGTLTEAFF. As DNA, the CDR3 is TGTGCCAGCAGTGTGCCTGGGACTCTCACTGAAGCTTTCTTT.

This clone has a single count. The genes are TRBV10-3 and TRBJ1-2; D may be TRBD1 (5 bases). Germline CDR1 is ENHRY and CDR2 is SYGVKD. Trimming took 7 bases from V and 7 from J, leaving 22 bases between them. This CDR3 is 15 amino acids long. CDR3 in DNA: TGTGCCATCAAGGCCGGGACCCGGATGTATGGTGGCTACACCTTC. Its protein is CAIKAGTRMYGGYTF.

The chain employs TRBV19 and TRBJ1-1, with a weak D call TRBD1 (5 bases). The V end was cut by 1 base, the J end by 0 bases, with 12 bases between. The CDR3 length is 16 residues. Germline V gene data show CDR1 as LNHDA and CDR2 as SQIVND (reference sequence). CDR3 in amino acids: CASSIGRGPMNTEAFF. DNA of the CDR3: TGTGCCAGTAGTATAGGGAGGGGTCCTATGAACACTGAAGCTTTCTTT.

CDR3 residues: CASRLTGPRYEQYF. DNA of the CDR3: TGTGCCAGCAGATTGACAGGCCCTCGCTACGAGCAGTACTTC. The chain couples TRBV28 to TRBJ2-5; D is perhaps TRBD1 (6 bases). The DNA end is a closer match to TRBJ2-7, so the J assignment may be wrong. Germline V gene data show CDR1 as MDHEN and CDR2 as SYDVKM. The CDR3 has 14 amino acids.

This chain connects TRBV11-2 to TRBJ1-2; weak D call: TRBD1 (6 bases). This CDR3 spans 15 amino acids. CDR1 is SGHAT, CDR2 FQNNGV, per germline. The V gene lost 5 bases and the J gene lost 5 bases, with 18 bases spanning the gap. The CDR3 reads CASSRDSTGPYGYTF. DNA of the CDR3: TGTGCCAGCAGCCGCGACTCTACAGGGCCATATGGCTACACCTTC.

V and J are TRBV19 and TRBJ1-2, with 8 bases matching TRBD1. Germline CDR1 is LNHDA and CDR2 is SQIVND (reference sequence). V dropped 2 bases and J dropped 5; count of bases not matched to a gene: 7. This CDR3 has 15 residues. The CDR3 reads CASSIQGARGYGYTF. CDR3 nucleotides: TGTGCCAGTAGTATACAGGGGGCGAGGGGTTATGGCTACACCTTC.

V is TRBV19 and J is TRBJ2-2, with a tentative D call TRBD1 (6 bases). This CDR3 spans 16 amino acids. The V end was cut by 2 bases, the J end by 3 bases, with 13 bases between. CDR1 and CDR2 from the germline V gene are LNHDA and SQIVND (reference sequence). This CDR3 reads CASSIPPGADTGELFF. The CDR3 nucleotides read TGTGCCAGTAGTATACCCCCAGGGGCCGACACCGGGGAGCTGTTTTTT.

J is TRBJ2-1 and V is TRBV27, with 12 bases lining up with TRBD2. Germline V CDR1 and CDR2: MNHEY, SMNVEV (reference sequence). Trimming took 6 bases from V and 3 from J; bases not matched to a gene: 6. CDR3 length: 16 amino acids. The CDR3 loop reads CASSPSGGAFYNEQFF. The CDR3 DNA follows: TGTGCCAGCAGCCCTAGCGGGGGGGCGTTCTACAATGAGCAGTTCTTC.

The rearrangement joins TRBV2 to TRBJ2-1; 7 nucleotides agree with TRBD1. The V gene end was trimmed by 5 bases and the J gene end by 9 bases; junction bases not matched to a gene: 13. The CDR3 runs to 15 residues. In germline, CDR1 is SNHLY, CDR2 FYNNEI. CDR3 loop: CASSPEGAGGGEQFF. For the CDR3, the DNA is TGTGCCAGCAGTCCCGAGGGGGCTGGGGGTGGTGAGCAGTTCTTC.

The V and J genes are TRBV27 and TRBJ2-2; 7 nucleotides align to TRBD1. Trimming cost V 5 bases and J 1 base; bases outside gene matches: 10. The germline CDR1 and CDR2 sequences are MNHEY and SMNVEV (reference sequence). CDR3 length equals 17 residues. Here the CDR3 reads CASSIYRTGRNTGELFF. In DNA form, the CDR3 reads TGTGCCAGCAGTATCTACCGGACAGGCCGGAACACCGGGGAGCTGTTTTTT.

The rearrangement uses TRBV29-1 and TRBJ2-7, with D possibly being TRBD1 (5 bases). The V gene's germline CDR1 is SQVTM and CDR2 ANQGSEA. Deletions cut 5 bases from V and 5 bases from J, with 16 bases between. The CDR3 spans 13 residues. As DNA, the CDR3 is TGCAGCGTTCCAATGCAGGGAAGCGACGAGCAGTACTTC. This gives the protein CSVPMQGSDEQYF.

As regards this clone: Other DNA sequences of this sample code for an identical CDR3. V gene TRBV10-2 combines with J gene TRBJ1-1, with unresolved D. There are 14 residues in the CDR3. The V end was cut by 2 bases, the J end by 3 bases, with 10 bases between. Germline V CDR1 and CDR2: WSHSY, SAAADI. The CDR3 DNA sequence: TGCGCCAGCAGTGAGACCGGGAGATACACTGAAGCTTTCTTT. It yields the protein CASSETGRYTEAFF.

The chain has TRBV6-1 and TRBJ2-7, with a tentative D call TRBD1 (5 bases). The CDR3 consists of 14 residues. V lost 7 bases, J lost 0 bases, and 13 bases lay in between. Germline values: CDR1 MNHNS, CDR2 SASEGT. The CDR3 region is CASNLDRASYEQYF. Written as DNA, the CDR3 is TGTGCCAGCAACCTCGACAGAGCCTCCTACGAGCAGTACTTC.

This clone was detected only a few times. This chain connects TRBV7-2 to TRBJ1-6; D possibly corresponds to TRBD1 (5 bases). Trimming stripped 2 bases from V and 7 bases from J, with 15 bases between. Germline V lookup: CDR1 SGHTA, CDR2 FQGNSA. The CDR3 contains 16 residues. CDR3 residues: CASSLMSAGPNSPLHF. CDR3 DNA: TGTGCCAGCAGCTTAATGTCGGCAGGGCCGAATTCACCCCTCCACTTT.

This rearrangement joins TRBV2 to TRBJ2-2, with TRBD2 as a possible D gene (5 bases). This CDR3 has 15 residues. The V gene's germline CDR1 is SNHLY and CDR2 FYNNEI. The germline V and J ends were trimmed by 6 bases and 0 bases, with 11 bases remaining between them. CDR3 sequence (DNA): TGTGCCAGCAGCGCGAGGACTTCGAACACCGGGGAGCTGTTTTTT. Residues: CASSARTSNTGELFF.

This CDR3 reads CASSLEGREDSGETQYF. CDR3 in DNA: TGTGCCAGCAGCTTAGAAGGGCGGGAGGACTCTGGTGAGACCCAGTACTTC. The chain recombines TRBV11-2 with TRBJ2-5; 8 positions agree with TRBD2. V was clipped by 0 bases and J by 5 bases; unmatched bases: 11. Germline V gene sequence: CDR1 SGHAT, CDR2 FQNNGV. This CDR3 has 17 residues.

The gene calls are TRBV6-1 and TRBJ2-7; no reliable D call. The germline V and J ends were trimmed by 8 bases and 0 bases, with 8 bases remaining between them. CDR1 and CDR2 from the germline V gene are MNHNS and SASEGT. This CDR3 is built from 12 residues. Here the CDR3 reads CASGRNSYEQYF. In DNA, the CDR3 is TGTGCCAGCGGCAGGAACTCCTACGAGCAGTACTTC.

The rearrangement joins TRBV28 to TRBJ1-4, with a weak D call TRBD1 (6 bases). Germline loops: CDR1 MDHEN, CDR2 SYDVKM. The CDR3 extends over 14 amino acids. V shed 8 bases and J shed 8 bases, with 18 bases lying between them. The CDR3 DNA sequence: TGTGCCAGCGGGGTAACAGGGCCTGGCGAAAAACTGTTTTTT. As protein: CASGVTGPGEKLFF.

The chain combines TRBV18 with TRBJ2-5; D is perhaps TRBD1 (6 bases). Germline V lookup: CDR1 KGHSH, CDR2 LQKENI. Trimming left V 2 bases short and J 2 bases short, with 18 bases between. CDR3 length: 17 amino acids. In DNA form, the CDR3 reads TGTGCCAGCTCACCAAGGTTGGGGGCGGGTGAACAAGAGACCCAGTACTTC. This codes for CASSPRLGAGEQETQYF.

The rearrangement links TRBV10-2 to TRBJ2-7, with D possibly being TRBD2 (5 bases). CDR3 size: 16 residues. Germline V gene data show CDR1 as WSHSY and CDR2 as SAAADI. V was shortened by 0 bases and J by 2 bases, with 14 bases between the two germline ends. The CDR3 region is CASSESRAEDPYEQYF. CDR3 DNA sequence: TGCGCCAGCAGTGAGTCGAGGGCAGAGGATCCCTACGAGCAGTACTTC.

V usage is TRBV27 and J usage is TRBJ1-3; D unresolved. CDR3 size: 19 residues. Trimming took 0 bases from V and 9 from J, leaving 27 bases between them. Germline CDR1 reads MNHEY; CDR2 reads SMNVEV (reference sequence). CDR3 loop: CASSLSLSAPTLAGGTIYF. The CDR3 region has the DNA TGTGCCAGCAGTTTATCGTTGTCCGCTCCTACCCTGGCCGGCGGCACCATATATTTT.

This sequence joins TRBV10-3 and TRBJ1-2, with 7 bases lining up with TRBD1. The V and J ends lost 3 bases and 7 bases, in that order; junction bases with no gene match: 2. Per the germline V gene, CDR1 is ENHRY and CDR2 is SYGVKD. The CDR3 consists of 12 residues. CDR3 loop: CAISEQGFGYTF. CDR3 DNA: TGTGCCATCAGTGAACAGGGGTTTGGCTACACCTTC.

CDR3 in amino acids: CASRVNSPYEQYF. In DNA, the CDR3 is TGTGCCAGCAGAGTAAACAGTCCCTACGAGCAGTACTTC. The chain carries TRBV6-1 and TRBJ2-7; D uncertain. CDR1 is MNHNS, CDR2 SASEGT, per germline. The CDR3 is 13 residues long. V was clipped by 6 bases and J by 2 bases, with 11 bases between them.